The 25 T cell receptor beta chains presented below share a single source sample, sequenced in a study of cytomegalovirus exposure and HLA in healthy donors. Researchers ran the PCR with 60 Vbeta and 13 Jbeta primers. The assay was immunoSEQ multiplex PCR, and TCRdb's table has in-frame clones only and misses some. The table lists 100,000 to 150,000 clones, around 80% of them singletons, with less than 15% in the top ten. Sequencing was done on a sample of PBMCs. The receptor set was obtained from a woman in her fifties or sixties in good health and CMV-seropositive.

The V and J genes are TRBV10-1 and TRBJ1-5; the D gene is possibly TRBD1 (5 bases). Germline CDR1 and CDR2: WNHNN and SYGVQD (reference sequence). Trimming pared 9 bases from V and 3 bases from J, leaving 24 bases between. This CDR3 has 17 residues. The CDR3 coding sequence is TGCGCCAGAGCCCGCGGGGTTTCATGGGGACTCAATCAGCCCCAGCATTTT. Amino acids: CARARGVSWGLNQPQHF.

This clone is medium-sized by share. This chain links TRBV7-9 with TRBJ2-7; 7 nucleotides align to TRBD1. The germline V gene encodes CDR1 SEHNR and CDR2 FQNEAQ (reference sequence). The CDR3 runs to 15 residues. Trimming cost V 5 bases and J 2 bases; bases outside gene matches: 9. CDR3 coding DNA: TGTGCCAGCAGCACAGCGACAGGGCAGACCTACGAGCAGTACTTC. Amino acids: CASSTATGQTYEQYF.

This clone was picked up a small number of times. The rearrangement joins TRBV4-2 to TRBJ2-5, with a tentative D call TRBD1 (6 bases). Between the trimmed V and J ends, which lost 4 bases and 9 bases, there was a span of 24 bases. This CDR3 is built from 16 residues. CDR1 and CDR2 (germline): LGHNA, YNFKEQ. In nucleotides, the CDR3 is TGTGCCAGCAGCCCTAAAGTGGACGTTCCTGAGGGGGCCCAGTACTTC. It codes for CASSPKVDVPEGAQYF.

The chain's CDR3 is CAWRSSGRSQFF. CDR3 coding DNA: TGTGCCTGGAGATCTAGCGGGAGATCCCAGTTCTTC. The V and J genes are TRBV30 and TRBJ2-1; 10 bases match TRBD2. The CDR3 is 12 amino acids. Germline V CDR1 and CDR2: GTSNPN, SVGIG (reference sequence). J was trimmed by 13 bases and V by 3 bases; bases with no gene match: 6.

This clone was detected once. The chain recombines TRBV5-1 with TRBJ2-3; 15 nucleotides match TRBD2. Per germline, CDR1 SGHRS and CDR2 YFSETQ. V was pared by 3 bases and J by 3 bases, with 2 bases of the junction left unmatched. The CDR3 contains 16 residues. Written as DNA, the CDR3 is TGCGCCAGCAGCTGGGGGACTAGCGGGGGGACAGATACGCAGTATTTT. It yields the protein CASSWGTSGGTDTQYF.

The rearrangement uses TRBV5-1 and TRBJ2-2; perhaps TRBD1 as D (6 bases). V gave up 0 bases and J gave up 1 base, with 13 bases separating them. The CDR3 is 17 amino acids. Looked up from germline, CDR1 is SGHRS and CDR2 is YFSETQ. The DNA of the CDR3 is TGCGCCAGCAGCTTGGGGGCAGGGGCTATGAACACCGGGGAGCTGTTTTTT. This encodes CASSLGAGAMNTGELFF.

The CDR3 loop reads CASSRGAQAGQPQHF. The CDR3 region has the DNA TGTGCCAGCAGCCGCGGGGCGCAGGCTGGGCAGCCCCAGCATTTT. The chain joins TRBV7-2 to TRBJ1-5, with a possible D match to TRBD1 (5 bases). Germline assignment: CDR1 SGHTA and CDR2 FQGNSA. Trimming left V 5 bases short and J 7 bases short, with 18 bases between. CDR3 size: 15 residues.

The genes are TRBV5-1 and TRBJ2-1; D is perhaps TRBD1 (6 bases). V was cut by 5 bases and J by 7 bases, with 19 bases left in between. The CDR3 runs to 15 residues. From germline, CDR1 is SGHRS and CDR2 YFSETQ. The CDR3 bases are TGCGCCAGCAGTTCCGACTGGGGGACATTGAATGAGCAGTTCTTC. Its protein is CASSSDWGTLNEQFF. Complete variable domain (other parts from reference TRBV5-1 and TRBJ2-1): KAGVTQTPRYLIKTRGQQVTLSCSPISGHRSVSWYQQTPGQGLQFLFEYFSETQRNKGNFPGRFSGRQFSNSRSEMNVSTLELGDSALYLCASSSDWGTLNEQFFGPGTRLTVL.

The chain joins TRBV5-1 to TRBJ2-7; 8 bases line up with TRBD1. The germline gives CDR1 SGHRS, CDR2 YFSETQ. This CDR3 comprises 14 residues. V dropped 0 bases and J dropped 4; count of bases not matched to a gene: 3. The CDR3 reads CASSLAGGEYEQYF. In DNA, the CDR3 is TGCGCCAGCAGCTTGGCAGGGGGCGAGTACGAGCAGTACTTC.

The chain links TRBV29-1 to TRBJ2-7, with TRBD1 matching 9 bases. The V and J ends lost 7 bases and 3 bases, in that order; junction bases with no gene match: 7. CDR1 SQVTM and CDR2 ANQGSEA come from the germline V gene. This CDR3 contains 13 residues. The CDR3 reads CSAESGQGYEQYF. In nucleotides, the CDR3 is TGCAGCGCCGAATCGGGACAGGGCTACGAGCAGTACTTC.

The chain couples TRBV6-5 to TRBJ1-2; a weak D match, TRBD1 (5 bases). The V and J ends lost 5 bases and 4 bases respectively, with 17 bases between them. Germline CDR1 is MNHEY and CDR2 is SVGAGI. CDR3 length: 15 residues. The CDR3 DNA sequence: TGTGCCAGCAGTGCCGCATGGGGCTCCTTCTATGGCTACACCTTC. It yields the protein CASSAAWGSFYGYTF.

The chain couples TRBV18 to TRBJ1-1, with D possibly matching TRBD1 (5 bases). The CDR3 spans 15 residues. Germline V lookup: CDR1 KGHSH, CDR2 LQKENI. V lost 0 bases and J lost 9, with 17 bases in between. In DNA, the CDR3 is TGTGCCAGCTCACCACCGGGGTCTGGGGGGGAAAAAGCTTTCTTT. It yields the protein CASSPPGSGGEKAFF.

This clone was found a few times. Germline is not matched at one junction end, which may reflect a read error. This chain uses TRBV14 with TRBJ1-2; D is unresolved. Germline assignment: CDR1 SGHDN and CDR2 FVKESK. The CDR3 totals 11 residues. Here the CDR3 reads CASSQVGGIRF. The CDR3 DNA follows: TGTGCCAGCAGCCAAGTTGGAGGGATTCGATTC.

V is TRBV5-6 and J is TRBJ1-6; TRBD1 agrees at 9 bases. The junction had 4 bases not matched to a gene; V was cut back by 0 bases and J by 9 bases. Germline V CDR1 and CDR2: SGHDT, YYEEEE. CDR3 length: 15 amino acids. The CDR3 DNA reads as TGTGCCAGCAGCTTGGAGCACAGGGGGCGTTCACCCCTCCACTTT. Translating it yields CASSLEHRGRSPLHF.

The V and J genes are TRBV5-1 and TRBJ2-1; D not resolved. The ends were cut back, 2 bases at V and 0 bases at J, with 12 bases in the middle. CDR3 length equals 16 residues. Germline loops: CDR1 SGHRS, CDR2 YFSETQ. The CDR3 nucleotides read TGCGCCAGCAGCTTCTCCCCGACAAGCTCCTACAATGAGCAGTTCTTC. It encodes CASSFSPTSSYNEQFF.

This clone was seen a single time. The genes are TRBV19 and TRBJ1-2; 7 nucleotides match TRBD1. Germline V CDR1 and CDR2: LNHDA, SQIVND (reference sequence). Germline trimming cut 7 bases from V and 3 bases from J; bases unmatched to any gene: 5. This CDR3 is 13 amino acids long. The CDR3 sequence: CASTPRGYYGYTF. The CDR3 coding sequence is TGTGCCAGTACCCCCAGGGGGTACTATGGCTACACCTTC.

This sequence joins TRBV6-6 and TRBJ1-5; 12 bases are shared with TRBD1. Germline values: CDR1 MNHNY, CDR2 SVGAGI (reference sequence). The CDR3 runs to 14 residues. The ends lost 5 bases at V and 7 bases at J; junction bases unmatched: 3. The CDR3 region is CASSGGTGGQPQHF. Written as DNA, the CDR3 is TGTGCCAGCAGTGGGGGGACAGGGGGCCAGCCCCAGCATTTT.

The chain joins TRBV5-1 to TRBJ2-7; TRBD2 agrees at 11 bases. The germline V gene encodes CDR1 SGHRS and CDR2 YFSETQ. Trimming removed 3 bases from V and 3 bases from J; junction bases left unmatched: 8. The CDR3 totals 16 residues. The CDR3 spells CASSYGLAGYVYEQYF. DNA for the CDR3: TGCGCCAGCAGCTACGGACTAGCGGGTTATGTCTACGAGCAGTACTTC.

V usage is TRBV6-6 and J usage is TRBJ2-7; 9 nucleotides match TRBD1. The CDR3 runs to 15 residues. After removal of 0 bases from V and 7 bases from J, the junction contained 7 bases not matched to a gene. Germline V gene lookup returns CDR1 MNHNY and CDR2 SVGAGI (reference sequence). CDR3: CASSYSPGQGWEQYF. Written as DNA, the CDR3 is TGTGCCAGCAGTTACTCGCCGGGACAGGGTTGGGAGCAGTACTTC.

The V call is TRBV15, the J call TRBJ2-3, with 8 positions matching TRBD2. Germline V gene sequence: CDR1 LNHNV, CDR2 YYDKDF (reference sequence). The CDR3 runs 18 residues. Unmatched junction bases numbered 13, after V lost 1 base and J lost 4 bases. CDR3 DNA sequence: TGTGCCACCAGCAGAGCCGCGGTCGGGACTAGATATTCAGATACGCAGTATTTT. Translation: CATSRAAVGTRYSDTQYF. Full variable domain (outside the CDR3, taken from reference TRBV15 and TRBJ2-3): DAMVIQNPRYQVTQFGKPVTLSCSQTLNHNVMYWYQQKSSQAPKLLFHYYDKDFNNEADTPDNFQSRRPNTSFCFLDIRSPGLGDTAMYLCATSRAAVGTRYSDTQYFGPGTRLTVL.

The chain joins TRBV7-6 to TRBJ1-1, with D perhaps TRBD1 (6 bases). From germline, CDR1 is SGHVS and CDR2 FNYEAQ. V lost 0 bases, J lost 1 base, and 9 bases lay in between. The CDR3 length is 15 residues. CDR3 region: CASSLARGANTEAFF. As DNA, the CDR3 is TGTGCCAGCAGCTTAGCTCGGGGGGCGAACACTGAAGCTTTCTTT.

This chain links TRBV11-2 with TRBJ2-5; D possibly corresponds to TRBD1 (6 bases). Germline CDR1 and CDR2: SGHAT and FQNNGV. This CDR3 region has 16 residues. V was clipped by 3 bases and J by 1 base, with 15 bases between them. The DNA for the CDR3 is TGTGCCAGCAGCTTGTTACAGGGTTCCACCCAAGAGACCCAGTACTTC. This sequence encodes CASSLLQGSTQETQYF.

This clone has a handful of counts. V and J are TRBV19 and TRBJ2-6; 10 nucleotides agree with TRBD2. CDR1 is LNHDA and CDR2 is SQIVND in the germline V gene (reference sequence). The CDR3 length is 16 residues. V lost 4 bases to trimming and J lost 2 bases; unmatched junction nucleotides: 2. CDR3 in DNA: TGTGCCAGTAGTACTCTAGCGGGGGCTGGGGCCAACGTCCTGACTTTC. Translating gives CASSTLAGAGANVLTF.

The chain couples TRBV7-9 to TRBJ1-2, with 7 bases matching TRBD1. The J segment lost 6 bases and the V segment lost 2 bases, leaving 9 bases of the junction unmatched. The CDR3 is made up of 15 amino acids. From germline, CDR1 is SEHNR and CDR2 FQNEAQ (reference sequence). This CDR3 reads CASSLLGGAGNGYTF. The CDR3 DNA reads TGTGCCAGCAGCTTACTAGGGGGCGCGGGGAATGGCTACACCTTC.

The chain is built from TRBV7-9 and TRBJ2-7, with unresolved D. The germline CDR1 and CDR2 sequences are SEHNR and FQNEAQ (reference sequence). CDR3 length equals 13 residues. Trimming shortened V by 5 bases and J by 6 bases, and 14 bases separated the two germline ends. The CDR3 DNA follows: TGTGCCAGCAGCCCTACCGTCGCCTCCGAGCAGTACTTC. It is translated as CASSPTVASEQYF. Variable domain in full (rest from reference TRBV7-9 and TRBJ2-7): DTGVSQNPRHKITKRGQNVTFRCDPISEHNRLYWYRQTLGQGPEFLTYFQNEAQLEKSRLLSDRFSAERPKGSFSTLEIQRTEQGDSAMYLCASSPTVASEQYFGPGTRLTVT.